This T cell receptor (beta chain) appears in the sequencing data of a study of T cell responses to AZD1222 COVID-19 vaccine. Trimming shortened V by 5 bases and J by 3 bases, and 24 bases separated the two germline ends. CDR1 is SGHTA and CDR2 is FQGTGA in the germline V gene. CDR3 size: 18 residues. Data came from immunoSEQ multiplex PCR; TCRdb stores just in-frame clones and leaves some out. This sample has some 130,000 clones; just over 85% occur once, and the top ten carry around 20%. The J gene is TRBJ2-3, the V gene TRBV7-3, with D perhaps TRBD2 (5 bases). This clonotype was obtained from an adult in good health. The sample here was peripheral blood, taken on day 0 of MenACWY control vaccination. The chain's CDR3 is CASSPYPVTRGPTDTQYF. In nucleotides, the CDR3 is TGTGCCAGCAGCCCCTACCCCGTCACTCGGGGTCCAACAGATACGCAGTATTTT.